This record concerns one T cell receptor (beta chain) sequence. This sample stems from a study of technical replicates of blood from a few donors. Clones were read by immunoSEQ multiplex PCR, and TCRdb kept only the in-frame ones, dropping some. This sample has approximately 59,000 clones, with 86% found just once. This CDR3 is built from 15 residues. Trimming stripped 4 bases from V and 3 bases from J, with 13 bases between. CDR1 and CDR2 from the germline V gene are SEHNR and FQNEAQ (reference sequence). The TCR comes from a human donor in good health. Some clones in this sample may be carry-over from other donors' samples. This chain uses TRBV7-9 with TRBJ1-5; D possibly corresponds to TRBD1 (5 bases). Specimen: PBMCs. The CDR3 spells CASSSAEGVNQPQHF. CDR3 coding DNA: TGTGCCAGCAGCTCCGCTGAAGGGGTCAATCAGCCCCAGCATTTT.